This is a list of T cell receptor beta chains from one sample in a study of long-term antiretroviral therapy in people with HIV. Using immunoSEQ multiplex PCR, the repertoire was profiled, and TCRdb retains in-frame clones only, with some absent. The table has about 33,000 clones, about three quarters seen once. The specimen comprised unsorted PBMCs, sampled 2 years after starting antiretroviral therapy. Receptor source: a woman in her forties or fifties with HIV. The CDR3 runs from the conserved cysteine through the conserved F or W. D genes are given only for firm matches. Part of the rows lack a size; the others show once, few, many or a class for expanded clones.

V,size,D,J,CDR3,DNA
TRBV5-1,.,.,TRBJ1-6,CASSWYNSPLHF,TGCGCCAGCAGCTGGTATAATTCACCCCTCCACTTT
TRBV4-1,.,.,TRBJ2-1,CASSQDHEQFF,TGCGCCAGCAGCCAAGATCATGAGCAGTTCTTC
TRBV6-5,once,.,TRBJ2-2,CASSHLPRTGELFF,TGTGCCAGCAGTCACCTTCCCCGGACCGGGGAGCTGTTTTTT
TRBV9,.,.,TRBJ2-7,CASSVVPTASSYEQYF,TGTGCCAGCAGCGTAGTCCCTACCGCAAGCTCCTACGAGCAGTACTTC
TRBV6-6,.,.,TRBJ1-1,CASSYRGRSTEAFF,TGTGCCAGCAGTTACCGGGGGAGGAGCACTGAAGCTTTCTTT
TRBV10-3,.,.,TRBJ2-7,CAISESLRGYEQYF,TGTGCCATCAGTGAGTCATTGAGGGGCTACGAGCAGTACTTC
TRBV11-2,.,.,TRBJ1-6,CASSLAPPVWGWNSPLHF,TGTGCCAGCAGCTTAGCCCCACCGGTTTGGGGGTGGAATTCACCCCTCCACTTT
TRBV5-6,.,.,TRBJ2-3,CASSLGRGTDTQYF,TGTGCCAGCAGCTTGGGACGGGGCACAGATACGCAGTATTTT
TRBV5-4,.,TRBD2,TRBJ2-1,CASSSLAGALNEQFF,TGTGCCAGCAGCTCCCTAGCGGGGGCCCTCAATGAGCAGTTCTTC
TRBV19,few,.,TRBJ1-5,CASSMTEGNQPQHF,TGTGCCAGTAGTATGACCGAGGGGAATCAGCCCCAGCATTTT
TRBV30,.,TRBD1,TRBJ1-1,CAWDGQGRWNTEAFF,TGTGCCTGGGATGGACAGGGGAGGTGGAACACTGAAGCTTTCTTT
TRBV18,.,TRBD2,TRBJ2-1,CASSPPLGTSGTSYNEQFF,TGTGCCAGCTCACCACCGCTCGGGACTAGCGGGACCTCCTACAATGAGCAGTTCTTC
TRBV2,once,.,TRBJ2-7,CASSLDGTYEQYF,TGTGCCAGCAGTCTGGACGGAACCTACGAGCAGTACTTC
TRBV5-8,.,.,TRBJ1-5,CASSLGGWSNQPQHF,TGTGCCAGCAGTTTAGGGGGTTGGAGCAATCAGCCCCAGCATTTT
TRBV11-2,.,TRBD2,TRBJ2-7,CASSLGLAGTEQYF,TGTGCCAGCAGCCTTGGACTAGCGGGGACCGAGCAGTACTTC
TRBV5-1,.,.,TRBJ1-6,CASSPDGGGGSPLHF,TGCGCCAGCAGTCCTGACGGTGGAGGAGGGTCACCCCTCCACTTT
TRBV6-5,once,TRBD1,TRBJ1-5,CASRSQGAYHQPQHF,TGTGCCAGCAGGTCACAGGGGGCCTACCATCAGCCCCAGCATTTT
TRBV6-6,.,.,TRBJ1-1,CASSYDGDEAFF,TGTGCCAGCAGTTACGACGGGGATGAAGCTTTCTTT
TRBV7-2,.,.,TRBJ2-3,CASHWGVSSTDTQYF,TGTGCCAGCCACTGGGGCGTTTCTAGCACAGATACGCAGTATTTT
TRBV7-9,.,TRBD1,TRBJ2-5,CASSLTGGKETQYF,TGTGCCAGCAGCTTAACAGGGGGGAAAGAGACCCAGTACTTC
TRBV9,.,.,TRBJ1-1,CASSPQIGNTEAFF,TGTGCCAGCAGCCCTCAGATTGGTAACACTGAAGCTTTCTTT
TRBV28,few,.,TRBJ1-6,CASGSWGVQGFLDSPLHF,TGTGCCAGCGGATCTTGGGGCGTACAGGGCTTTTTGGATTCACCCCTCCACTTT
TRBV30,.,.,TRBJ2-1,CAGSSQPFWNEQFF,TGTGCCGGCAGCTCTCAGCCTTTTTGGAATGAGCAGTTCTTC
TRBV7-3,once,.,TRBJ2-2,CASSLTGGFTGELFF,TGTGCCAGCAGCTTAACGGGGGGTTTCACCGGGGAGCTGTTTTTT
TRBV10-2,.,.,TRBJ2-1,CASGRGYNEQFF,TGCGCCAGCGGGCGGGGCTACAATGAGCAGTTCTTC
TRBV5-6,.,TRBD2,TRBJ2-2,CASSLVPPGLARFTGELFF,TGTGCCAGCAGCTTGGTCCCACCGGGACTAGCGAGGTTCACCGGGGAGCTGTTTTTT
TRBV5-1,.,.,TRBJ2-6,CASSLSDSGANVLTF,TGCGCCAGCAGCTTGTCCGACTCTGGGGCCAACGTCCTGACTTTC
TRBV6-5,few,.,TRBJ2-2,CASSSLGTLNTGELFF,TGTGCCAGCAGTTCCCTGGGAACACTGAACACCGGGGAGCTGTTTTTT
TRBV4-2,few,.,TRBJ2-5,CASSPRGFQETQYF,TGTGCCAGCAGCCCCCGGGGTTTCCAAGAGACCCAGTACTTC
TRBV5-1,.,.,TRBJ1-1,CASSLVDGTEAFF,TGCGCCAGCAGCTTGGTCGATGGGACTGAAGCTTTCTTT
TRBV25-1,.,TRBD1,TRBJ1-6,CASRDRGRSYNSPLHF,TGTGCCAGCCGAGACAGGGGTAGGTCCTATAATTCACCCCTCCACTTT
TRBV13,.,.,TRBJ1-4,CASSLNGEKLFF,TGTGCCAGCAGCTTAAACGGTGAAAAACTGTTTTTT
TRBV5-6,once,.,TRBJ1-4,CASSFGSQSYEKLFF,TGTGCCAGCAGCTTCGGCAGTCAAAGCTATGAAAAACTGTTTTTT
TRBV27,.,.,TRBJ2-4,CASSLEIGAKNIQYF,TGTGCCAGCAGTTTAGAAATTGGTGCCAAAAACATTCAGTACTTC
TRBV10-3,.,TRBD1,TRBJ1-1,CATGTVNTEAFF,TGTGCCACCGGGACAGTGAACACTGAAGCTTTCTTT
TRBV7-9,.,.,TRBJ2-5,CASSLVWGQEETQYF,TGTGCCAGCAGCTTAGTTTGGGGGCAAGAGGAGACCCAGTACTTC
TRBV19,.,TRBD1,TRBJ2-7,CASSGTGTEQYF,TGTGCCAGTAGTGGGACAGGGACCGAGCAGTACTTC
TRBV30,.,.,TRBJ1-6,CAWIGAGMSPLHF,TGTGCCTGGATAGGGGCCGGAATGTCACCCCTCCACTTT
TRBV6-6,.,.,TRBJ2-2,CASSYSVLKGSGELFF,TGTGCCAGCAGTTACTCGGTATTGAAGGGGTCCGGGGAGCTGTTTTTT
TRBV7-6,.,TRBD1,TRBJ1-4,CASSLELAGGTNEKLFF,TGTGCCAGCAGCTTAGAGCTCGCAGGGGGTACTAATGAAAAACTGTTTTTT
TRBV27,.,.,TRBJ2-6,CASSLTLRGAGANVLTF,TGTGCCAGCAGTTTAACTCTGCGGGGCGCTGGGGCCAACGTCCTGACTTTC